This is a list of T cell receptor beta chains from one sample in a study of beta chain features in type 1 diabetes. Data came from immunoSEQ multiplex PCR; TCRdb stores just in-frame clones and leaves some out. The repertoire includes over 90,000 clones, 25% to 35% of them detected once, and 0.5% to 0.55% sits in the top ten. The specimen sequenced was central memory CD4+ T cells from blood. The receptors originated from a woman between 18 and 29 years old with type 1 diabetes. CDR3s include the opening cysteine and the closing phenylalanine or tryptophan. A D gene is named only where the DNA matches it firmly. Clone sizes are given selectively: once, few, many, or a class where the clone is expanded.

abundance,d_gene,v_gene,j_gene,CDR3nt,CDR3aa
few,TRBD2,TRBV30,TRBJ2-1,TGTGCCTTGGCTAGCGGGAGGGCCAATGAGCAGTTCTTC,CALASGRANEQFF
many,TRBD1,TRBV18,TRBJ1-1,TGTGCCAGCTCACCCGACAGGGCTGAAGCTTTCTTT,CASSPDRAEAFF
NA,TRBD1,TRBV7-2,TRBJ1-1,TGTGCCAGCAGGACAGGGATGGTCACTGAAGCTTTCTTT,CASRTGMVTEAFF
few,NA,TRBV7-2,TRBJ1-2,TGTGCCAGCAGCTTAGCCGTCGCGGGGCCCTATGGCTACACCTTC,CASSLAVAGPYGYTF
few,NA,TRBV18,TRBJ1-1,TGTGCCAGCTCACCAGGGCAGAACACTGAAGCTTTCTTT,CASSPGQNTEAFF
NA,TRBD2,TRBV28,TRBJ2-3,TGTGCCACCTCCGGATCGACTAGCGGGAGGGTGCAGTATTTT,CATSGSTSGRVQYF
few,TRBD2,TRBV4-1,TRBJ2-2,TGCGCCAGCAGCGACCCTAGCGGGAGGGCGAACACCGGGGAGCTGTTTTTT,CASSDPSGRANTGELFF
few,NA,TRBV5-1,TRBJ2-1,TGCGCCAGCAGCTTGAGGCAGGGCAGGTCGAACTACAATGAGCAGTTCTTC,CASSLRQGRSNYNEQFF
few,TRBD2,TRBV5-1,TRBJ2-3,TGCGCCAGCAGCACCCTAGCGGGAGAAACAGATACGCAGTATTTT,CASSTLAGETDTQYF
NA,TRBD2,TRBV18,TRBJ2-5,TGTGCCAGCGGACTAGGGGTGTACCAAGAGACCCAGTACTTC,CASGLGVYQETQYF
NA,TRBD1,TRBV18,TRBJ2-5,TGTGCCAGCTCACCAGGGACAGAAGAGACCCAGTACTTC,CASSPGTEETQYF
NA,NA,TRBV18,TRBJ2-3,TGTGCCAGCTCACCCGCGGCCACAGATACGCAGTATTTT,CASSPAATDTQYF
NA,NA,TRBV7-3,TRBJ2-5,TGTGCCAGCAGCTTACAAAGTAGCCCAGGGGAGACCCAGTACTTC,CASSLQSSPGETQYF
NA,TRBD1,TRBV2,TRBJ2-3,TGTGCCACTGGACAGGGGGCCGGAGATACGCAGTATTTT,CATGQGAGDTQYF
few,NA,TRBV7-2,TRBJ2-3,TGTGCCAGCAGCTTAGGACTCCTCACAGATACGCAGTATTTT,CASSLGLLTDTQYF
NA,NA,TRBV6-5,TRBJ1-2,TGTGCCAGCAGCCCGCAGGGGTCACTTGGCTACACCTTC,CASSPQGSLGYTF
NA,NA,TRBV9,TRBJ2-3,TGTGCCAGCAGCGTAGTGGGCTCCACAGATACGCAGTATTTT,CASSVVGSTDTQYF
NA,NA,TRBV21-1,TRBJ1-2,TGTGCCAGCAGCAAAGAGGGTCCGGGGGGCTATGGCTACACCTTC,CASSKEGPGGYGYTF
NA,NA,TRBV7-2,TRBJ1-5,TGTGCCAGCAGCTTAACCCTGAGGCTTGGCCAGCCCCAGCATTTT,CASSLTLRLGQPQHF